This T cell receptor (beta chain) was identified during a study of cytomegalovirus exposure and HLA in healthy donors. Study results and limitations: Most TCR sequences were uncommon, yet certain public TCRs appeared in many donors. According to the study, 180 or so TCR beta chains were cytomegalovirus-associated.

Using immunoSEQ multiplex PCR, the repertoire was profiled, and TCRdb retains in-frame clones only, with some absent. Of some 90,000 clones detected, 95% to 97% appear once; the ten largest clones hold roughly 0.82%. Trimming left V 5 bases short and J 4 bases short, with 17 bases between. Per the germline V gene, CDR1 is LNHDA and CDR2 is SQIVND (reference sequence). The CDR3 has 15 amino acids. Comment on this clone: Its antigen is unknown.

What was sequenced was PBMCs. V gene TRBV19 combines with J gene TRBJ1-2, with a tentative D call TRBD1 (5 bases). The source is a man between 18 and 35 years old in good health and CMV-seronegative. CDR3 sequence (DNA): TGTGCCAGTAGTCCCAGCGGGGCGGCGGCCTATGGCTACACCTTC. Translated: CASSPSGAAAYGYTF.